The 25 T cell receptor beta chains reported below all come from one sample, sequenced in a study of blood T cell repertoires in COVID-19. Profiling relied on immunoSEQ multiplex PCR, and the TCRdb table lists in-frame clones only, not all of them. This repertoire shows approximately 480,000 clones, 89% found once; its top ten account for around 0.95%. Sequenced: peripheral blood. The receptor set was obtained from a man aged 18 to 35 with COVID-19, enrolled during active disease.

The chain has TRBV6-5 and TRBJ2-7, with 11 nucleotides matching TRBD2. Per the germline V gene, CDR1 is MNHEY and CDR2 is SVGAGI. The V gene end was trimmed by 6 bases and the J gene end by 3 bases; junction bases not matched to a gene: 4. The CDR3 has 14 amino acids. Here the CDR3 DNA reads TGTGCCAGCAGCACCACTAGCGGGGGCTACGAGCAGTACTTC. It codes for CASSTTSGGYEQYF.

The genes are TRBV2 and TRBJ2-7; 7 bases agree with TRBD1. Per the germline V gene, CDR1 is SNHLY and CDR2 is FYNNEI. J gave up 2 bases and V 6 bases, and 4 bases lay outside the gene matches. CDR3 length equals 13 residues. This chain's CDR3 is CASRMTGTYEQYF. CDR3 DNA: TGTGCCAGCAGGATGACAGGGACCTACGAGCAGTACTTC.

Regarding this clone: The sample carries other DNA sequences with the same CDR3. This chain joins TRBV10-1 and TRBJ1-5; D remains unclear. Germline loops: CDR1 WNHNN, CDR2 SYGVQD (reference sequence). V dropped 0 bases and J dropped 4 bases, with 4 bases sitting between them. CDR3 length equals 13 residues. The CDR3 is CASSESLNQPQHF. The CDR3 DNA is TGCGCCAGCAGTGAGTCCCTAAATCAGCCCCAGCATTTT.

This clone was counted once. The chain links TRBV2 to TRBJ1-1; D not certain. Germline lookup yields CDR1 SNHLY and CDR2 FYNNEI. V lost 7 bases and J lost 2, with 11 bases in between. This CDR3 comprises 13 residues. DNA for the CDR3: TGTGCCAGCATCCCAAGCCGTAACACTGAAGCTTTCTTT. It is translated as CASIPSRNTEAFF.

This clone appeared once. CDR3 residues: CASREGGLTDTQYF. The CDR3 coding sequence is TGCGCCAGCAGAGAGGGCGGTCTAACAGATACGCAGTATTTT. The gene calls are TRBV5-1 and TRBJ2-3, with D tentatively TRBD2 (5 bases). Germline-derived CDR1 and CDR2 are SGHRS and YFSETQ. V was clipped by 5 bases and J by 3 bases, with 13 bases between them. There are 14 residues in the CDR3.

The V call is TRBV4-2, the J call TRBJ2-1; tentatively, D is TRBD1 (6 bases). V was pared by 4 bases and J by 4 bases, with 17 bases between. The CDR3 length is 16 residues. Germline CDR1 and CDR2: LGHNA and YNFKEQ. This chain's CDR3 is CASSPLLDSRYNEQFF. DNA for the CDR3: TGTGCCAGCAGCCCCTTATTGGACAGCCGTTACAATGAGCAGTTCTTC.

The chain has TRBV6-5 and TRBJ2-4; 8 nucleotides match TRBD1. From germline, CDR1 is MNHEY and CDR2 SVGAGI. J gave up 5 bases and V 2 bases, and 5 bases lay outside the gene matches. The CDR3 consists of 15 residues. The CDR3 bases are TGTGCCAGCAGTTACCCAGGGGGCGGGGAAAACATTCAGTACTTC. Protein sequence: CASSYPGGGENIQYF.

V is TRBV11-3 and J is TRBJ2-1; TRBD2 is a possible D gene (5 bases). The CDR3 spans 14 residues. CDR1 and CDR2 from the germline V gene are SGHNT and YENEEA. With 2 bases removed from V and 3 bases from J, the gap between germline ends came to 8 bases. CDR3 coding DNA: TGTGCCAGCAGCTTATCTGACTACTACAATGAGCAGTTCTTC. This codes for CASSLSDYYNEQFF.

The chain combines TRBV6-6 with TRBJ2-3; no definite D call. V dropped 6 bases and J dropped 2 bases, with 15 bases sitting between them. CDR3 length: 15 amino acids. From germline, CDR1 is MNHNY and CDR2 SVGAGI (reference sequence). CDR3 sequence reads: CASRPHAENTDTQYF. In DNA, the CDR3 is TGTGCCAGCAGGCCCCACGCGGAGAACACAGATACGCAGTATTTT.

The chain couples TRBV19 to TRBJ2-1, with 7 nucleotides matching TRBD2. This CDR3 spans 14 amino acids. CDR1 and CDR2 from the germline V gene are LNHDA and SQIVND (reference sequence). J gave up 5 bases and V 5 bases, and 6 bases lay outside the gene matches. The CDR3 reads CASSRGGTHNEQFF. The CDR3, as DNA: TGTGCCAGTAGTCGCGGGGGTACGCACAATGAGCAGTTCTTC. Full variable domain (remainder filled in from reference TRBV19 and TRBJ2-1): DGGITQSPKYLFRKEGQNVTLSCEQNLNHDAMYWYRQDPGQGLRLIYYSQIVNDFQKGDIAEGYSVSREKKESFPLTVTSAQKNPTAFYLCASSRGGTHNEQFFGPGTRLTVL.

The chain joins TRBV9 to TRBJ1-1; D ambiguous. Trimming took 6 bases from V and 0 from J, leaving 24 bases between them. The CDR3 consists of 18 residues. Germline V lookup: CDR1 SGDLS, CDR2 YYNGEE. The CDR3 sequence: CASTNWATGNLMNTEAFF. The DNA for the CDR3 is TGTGCCAGCACCAATTGGGCCACGGGGAACCTCATGAACACTGAAGCTTTCTTT.

This clone came up once. The rearrangement uses TRBV24-1 and TRBJ2-3; D is unresolved. Between the trimmed V and J ends, which lost 4 bases and 8 bases, there was a span of 18 bases. The CDR3 is 15 residues long. CDR1 KGHDR and CDR2 SFDVKD come from the germline V gene. In DNA, the CDR3 is TGTGCCACCAGTGACCCGCGCGGTGCGTCGGGTACGCAGTATTTT. It codes for CATSDPRGASGTQYF.

The V and J genes are TRBV7-2 and TRBJ2-5; D not certain. Per germline, CDR1 SGHTA and CDR2 FQGNSA. V lost 3 bases, J lost 5 bases, and 7 bases lay in between. There are 12 residues in the CDR3. The CDR3 region has the DNA TGTGCCAGCAGCTTCTTCCTGGAGACCCAGTACTTC. Translating it yields CASSFFLETQYF.

The rearrangement uses TRBV7-2 and TRBJ2-7; 11 bases are shared with TRBD2. From germline, CDR1 is SGHTA and CDR2 FQGNSA. With V trimmed by 6 bases and J by 3 bases, 10 bases remained unmatched. The CDR3 has 16 amino acids. CDR3 sequence (DNA): TGTGCCAGCAGTACACTGCCGGGACTAGCGGTCTACGAGCAGTACTTC. Translated, it gives CASSTLPGLAVYEQYF.

This clone was picked up a small number of times. The CDR3 protein is CSVEAYTEAFF. The CDR3 DNA sequence: TGCAGCGTTGAGGCTTACACTGAAGCTTTCTTT. This chain joins TRBV29-1 and TRBJ1-1; D is unresolved. The CDR3 is 11 residues long. The germline CDR1 and CDR2 sequences are SQVTM and ANQGSEA. V was trimmed by 3 bases and J by 3 bases, leaving 5 bases between them.

This clone has only one observation. The rearrangement uses TRBV7-6 and TRBJ2-3; 9 bases line up with TRBD1. Trimming removed 5 bases from V and 5 bases from J; junction bases left unmatched: 8. Per the germline V gene, CDR1 is SGHVS and CDR2 is FNYEAQ. There are 15 residues in the CDR3. The CDR3 loop reads CASSKYRTGEDTQYF. The CDR3 coding sequence is TGTGCCAGCAGCAAATACCGGACAGGGGAAGATACGCAGTATTTT.

The V and J genes are TRBV6-5 and TRBJ1-2; 8 nucleotides match TRBD1. Germline V gene sequence: CDR1 MNHEY, CDR2 SVGAGI. The CDR3 has 15 residues. V lost 7 bases and J lost 7; bases outside the gene matches: 14. The CDR3 DNA follows: TGTGCCAGCACCCCCCAAAAGGACAGGGTGGGTGGCTACACCTTC. Protein sequence: CASTPQKDRVGGYTF.

V usage is TRBV2 and J usage is TRBJ2-1; TRBD2 aligns across 9 bases. From germline, CDR1 is SNHLY and CDR2 FYNNEI. V shed 2 bases, J shed 0 bases, and the junction held 11 bases outside the gene matches. CDR3 length: 19 amino acids. The CDR3 DNA follows: TGTGCCAGCAGTGAAAGGGAACTAGCGGGCTTACTCTCCTACAATGAGCAGTTCTTC. This gives the protein CASSERELAGLLSYNEQFF.

This chain links TRBV7-9 with TRBJ2-2; TRBD2 agrees at 11 bases. Germline CDR1 reads SEHNR; CDR2 reads FQNEAQ (reference sequence). Trimming took 7 bases from V and 5 from J; bases not matched to a gene: 9. This CDR3 contains 16 residues. The CDR3 DNA sequence: TGTGCCAGCATCATAGCGGGAGGGCCATATACCGGGGAGCTGTTTTTT. Translating gives CASIIAGGPYTGELFF. The variable domain in full, with the rest retrieved from reference TRBV7-9 and TRBJ2-2, is DTGVSQNPRHKITKRGQNVTFRCDPISEHNRLYWYRQTLGQGPEFLTYFQNEAQLEKSRLLSDRFSAERPKGSFSTLEIQRTEQGDSAMYLCASIIAGGPYTGELFFGEGSRLTVL.

This clone was seen just once. V gene TRBV15 combines with J gene TRBJ1-3; possible D gene TRBD1, 5 bases. Per germline, CDR1 LNHNV and CDR2 YYDKDF (reference sequence). V was shortened by 0 bases and J by 7 bases, with 13 bases between the two germline ends. The CDR3 is 15 amino acids. The CDR3 here is CATSRDRGEYNTIYF. The DNA of the CDR3 is TGTGCCACCAGCAGAGATCGGGGGGAGTACAACACCATATATTTT. Using reference TRBV15 and TRBJ1-3 for the parts outside the CDR3, the full variable domain is DAMVIQNPRYQVTQFGKPVTLSCSQTLNHNVMYWYQQKSSQAPKLLFHYYDKDFNNEADTPDNFQSRRPNTSFCFLDIRSPGLGDTAMYLCATSRDRGEYNTIYFGEGSWLTVV.

This chain uses TRBV6-5 with TRBJ2-3, with 9 bases fitting TRBD1. V dropped 7 bases and J dropped 2; count of bases not matched to a gene: 7. The germline CDR1 and CDR2 sequences are MNHEY and SVGAGI. This CDR3 spans 15 amino acids. The CDR3 protein is CASTRRDRATDTQYF. CDR3 DNA sequence: TGTGCCAGCACCCGAAGGGACAGGGCCACAGATACGCAGTATTTT.

The chain joins TRBV29-1 to TRBJ2-3, with 12 bases fitting TRBD1. Trimming took 6 bases from V and 0 from J; bases not matched to a gene: 1. The length of the CDR3 is 14 residues. The germline CDR1 and CDR2 sequences are SQVTM and ANQGSEA. The DNA for the CDR3 is TGCAGCGTGGGACAGGGGGCAAGCACAGATACGCAGTATTTT. Translating gives CSVGQGASTDTQYF.

This chain uses TRBV6-5 with TRBJ2-5; no reliable D call. The CDR3 contains 13 residues. Germline V lookup: CDR1 MNHEY, CDR2 SVGAGI. V dropped 5 bases and J dropped 2 bases, with 9 bases sitting between them. The CDR3: CASSPDIQETQYF. CDR3 nucleotides: TGTGCCAGCAGTCCAGATATACAAGAGACCCAGTACTTC.

The chain links TRBV25-1 to TRBJ2-1; D is possibly TRBD1 (6 bases). The V and J ends lost 4 bases and 0 bases respectively, with 13 bases between them. This CDR3 has 16 amino acids. The germline gives CDR1 MGHDK, CDR2 SYGVNS. As DNA, the CDR3 is TGTGCCAGCAGTGGCCATGACAGGAGCTCCTACAATGAGCAGTTCTTC. Protein product: CASSGHDRSSYNEQFF.

The V and J genes are TRBV27 and TRBJ2-1, with TRBD2 identical over 11 bases. CDR1 and CDR2 (germline): MNHEY, SMNVEV (reference sequence). Germline trimming cut 5 bases from V and 8 bases from J; bases unmatched to any gene: 14. CDR3 length: 17 residues. Written as DNA, the CDR3 is TGTGCCAGCAGTCTCTTAGCGGGAGGGCCCCGGTCCGATGAGCAGTTCTTC. Translated, it gives CASSLLAGGPRSDEQFF.